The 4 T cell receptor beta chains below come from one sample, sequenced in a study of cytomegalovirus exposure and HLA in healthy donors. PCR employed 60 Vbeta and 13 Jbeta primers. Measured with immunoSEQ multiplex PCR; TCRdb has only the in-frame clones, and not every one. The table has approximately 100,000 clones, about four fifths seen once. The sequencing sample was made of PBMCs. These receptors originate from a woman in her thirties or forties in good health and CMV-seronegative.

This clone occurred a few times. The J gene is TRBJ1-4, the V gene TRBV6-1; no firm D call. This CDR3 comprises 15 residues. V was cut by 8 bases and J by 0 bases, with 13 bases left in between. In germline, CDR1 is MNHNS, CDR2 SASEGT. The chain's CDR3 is CASEVGVSTNEKLFF. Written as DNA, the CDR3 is TGTGCCAGCGAAGTCGGAGTCTCAACTAATGAAAAACTGTTTTTT.

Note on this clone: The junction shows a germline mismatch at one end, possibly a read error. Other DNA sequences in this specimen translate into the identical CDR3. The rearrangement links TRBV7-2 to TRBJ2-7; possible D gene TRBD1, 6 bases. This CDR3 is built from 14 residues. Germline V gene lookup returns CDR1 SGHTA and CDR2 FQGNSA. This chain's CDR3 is CASSRYRAPYEQYF. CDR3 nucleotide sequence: TGTGCCAGCAGCCGATACAGGGCTCCCTATGAGCAGTACTTC. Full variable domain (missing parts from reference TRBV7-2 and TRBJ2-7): GAGVSQSPSNKVTEKGKDVELRCDPISGHTALYWYRQSLGQGLEFLIYFQGNSAPDKSGLPSDRFSAERTGGSVSTLTIQRTQQEDSAVYLCASSRYRAPYEQYFGPGTRLTVT.

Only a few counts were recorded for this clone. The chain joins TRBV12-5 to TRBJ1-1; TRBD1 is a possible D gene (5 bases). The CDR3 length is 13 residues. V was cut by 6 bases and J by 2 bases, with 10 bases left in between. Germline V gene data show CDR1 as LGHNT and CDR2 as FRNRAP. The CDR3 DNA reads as TGTGCTAGTGGGGCAGGGCTTAACACTGAAGCTTTCTTT. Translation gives CASGAGLNTEAFF.

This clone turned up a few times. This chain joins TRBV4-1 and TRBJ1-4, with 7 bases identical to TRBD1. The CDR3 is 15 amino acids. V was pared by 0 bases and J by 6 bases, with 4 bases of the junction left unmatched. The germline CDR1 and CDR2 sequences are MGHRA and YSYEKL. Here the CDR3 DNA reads TGCGCCAGCAGCCAAGAGGGCAGGGGGGATGAAAAACTGTTTTTT. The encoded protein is CASSQEGRGDEKLFF.